The 14 T cell receptor beta chains below all came from one sample that was sequenced in a study of blood T cell repertoires in COVID-19. Sequencing was performed with immunoSEQ multiplex PCR; in TCRdb, only in-frame clones are kept and a portion is missing. The repertoire holds about 53,000 clones, with over 90% as singletons. Sequenced sample: peripheral blood. All receptors derive from a human donor in a cohort sampled during active COVID-19.

J is TRBJ1-4 and V is TRBV9; D is unclear. The CDR3 consists of 15 residues. Looked up from germline, CDR1 is SGDLS and CDR2 is YYNGEE. The V end lost 1 base, the J end lost 8 bases, and 15 bases lay between the germline ends. This CDR3 is CASSVYEGVAEKLFF. CDR3 nucleotide sequence: TGTGCCAGCAGCGTATATGAGGGAGTGGCCGAAAAACTGTTTTTT.

This chain uses TRBV7-6 with TRBJ1-3; TRBD1 aligns across 8 bases. J lost 4 bases, V lost 3 bases, and 5 bases had no gene match. The germline CDR1 and CDR2 sequences are SGHVS and FNYEAQ. This CDR3 is 15 amino acids long. The CDR3 nucleotides are TGTGCCAGCAGCTTTGGACAGGGTGGGGGAAACACCATATATTTT. Its protein product is CASSFGQGGGNTIYF.

The CDR3 spells CARGGQGAFWGTDTQYF. The CDR3 coding sequence is TGTGCCAGGGGGGGCCAGGGGGCTTTCTGGGGCACAGATACGCAGTATTTT. The V and J genes are TRBV2 and TRBJ2-3; 8 bases match TRBD1. The CDR3 contains 17 residues. With 9 bases clipped from V and 1 base from J, the junction kept 15 bases outside the gene matches. Per the germline V gene, CDR1 is SNHLY and CDR2 is FYNNEI.

The V and J genes are TRBV5-1 and TRBJ1-1, with D perhaps matching TRBD1 (6 bases). V lost 0 bases, J lost 1 base, and 10 bases lay in between. The germline CDR1 and CDR2 sequences are SGHRS and YFSETQ. CDR3 length: 15 residues. The CDR3 reads CASSLEGRGNTEAFF. CDR3 nucleotide sequence: TGCGCCAGCAGCTTGGAGGGCAGGGGGAACACTGAAGCTTTCTTT.

V usage is TRBV7-2 and J usage is TRBJ1-6; possibly TRBD1 for D (6 bases). V dropped 3 bases and J dropped 5 bases, with 14 bases sitting between them. The CDR3 totals 16 residues. Germline loops: CDR1 SGHTA, CDR2 FQGNSA. CDR3 sequence: CASSFTTGANNSPLHF. DNA for the CDR3: TGTGCCAGCAGCTTTACGACAGGAGCAAATAATTCACCCCTCCACTTT.

This chain connects TRBV19 to TRBJ1-5; 7 nucleotides line up with TRBD1. In germline, CDR1 is LNHDA, CDR2 SQIVND (reference sequence). V gave up 6 bases and J gave up 5 bases; unmatched junction bases: 7. This CDR3 is 14 amino acids long. CDR3: CASSPQGEYQPQHF. The CDR3 DNA follows: TGTGCCAGTAGCCCTCAGGGGGAGTATCAGCCCCAGCATTTT.

The chain is built from TRBV12-5 and TRBJ1-2, with D uncertain. Trimming removed 1 base from V and 8 bases from J, with 17 bases in between. Looked up from germline, CDR1 is LGHNT and CDR2 is FRNRAP. This CDR3 region has 15 residues. The CDR3 reads CASGLDPGVVRGYTF. As DNA, the CDR3 is TGTGCTAGTGGTTTGGACCCCGGGGTCGTCAGAGGCTACACCTTC.

The chain joins TRBV3-1 (or the pseudogene TRBV3-2) to TRBJ1-4; D possibly corresponds to TRBD1 (5 bases). CDR1 is LGHDT, CDR2 YNNKEL, per germline (reference sequence). The CDR3 contains 15 residues. With 2 bases removed from V and 11 bases from J, the gap between germline ends came to 18 bases. CDR3 DNA: TGTGCCAGCAGCCAATCCCCGGGGGTAATGAATAAACTGTTTTTT. It specifies CASSQSPGVMNKLFF.

V is TRBV11-2 and J is TRBJ2-7, with D possibly matching TRBD2 (5 bases). The CDR3 totals 17 residues. V was cut by 6 bases and J by 2 bases, with 23 bases left in between. Germline V gene lookup returns CDR1 SGHAT and CDR2 FQNNGV. CDR3 DNA: TGTGCCAGCAGGGGAGAGGCTACCCCTGCCCCTGCCTACGAGCAGTACGTC. Its translation is CASRGEATPAPAYEQYV.

This clone came up a few times. The chain couples TRBV4-3 to TRBJ2-2; D gene uncertain. In germline, CDR1 is LGHNA, CDR2 YSLEER. V lost 0 bases to trimming and J lost 2 bases, with 10 bases between them. The CDR3 runs to 16 residues. The CDR3, as DNA: TGCGCCAGCAGCCAAGAGCCAGGAACAAACACCGGGGAGCTGTTTTTT. It is translated as CASSQEPGTNTGELFF.

CDR3 protein: CASSPEPRVADNEQFF. CDR3 sequence (DNA): TGTGCCAGCAGCCCGGAACCCCGGGTCGCCGACAATGAGCAGTTCTTC. The J gene is TRBJ2-1, the V gene TRBV5-6; no reliable D call. From germline, CDR1 is SGHDT and CDR2 YYEEEE. There are 16 residues in the CDR3. The germline V and J ends were trimmed by 4 bases and 5 bases, with 19 bases remaining between them.

This clone was counted only a few times. This chain connects TRBV20-1 to TRBJ1-5; D is undetermined. From germline, CDR1 is DFQATT and CDR2 SNEGSKA (reference sequence). This CDR3 is built from 11 residues. The V gene lost 6 bases and the J gene lost 11 bases, with 14 bases spanning the gap. The CDR3 reads CSAPFDGAQHF. CDR3 DNA sequence: TGCAGTGCCCCTTTTGATGGAGCCCAGCATTTT.

The V and J genes are TRBV12-5 and TRBJ2-3; D is unresolved. Trimming cost V 0 bases and J 0 bases, with 19 bases left between them. CDR3 size: 19 residues. The germline gives CDR1 LGHNT, CDR2 FRNRAP. CDR3 region: CASGLVRLILQTSTDTQYF. The DNA for the CDR3 is TGTGCTAGTGGTTTGGTACGTCTTATCTTGCAGACTAGCACAGATACGCAGTATTTT. Full variable domain (outside the CDR3, taken from reference TRBV12-5 and TRBJ2-3): DARVTQTPRHKVTEMGQEVTMRCQPILGHNTVFWYRQTMMQGLELLAYFRNRAPLDDSGMPKDRFSAEMPDATLATLKIQPSEPRDSAVYFCASGLVRLILQTSTDTQYFGPGTRLTVL.

CDR3 sequence (DNA): TGCGCCAGCAGTGCCGGGACAAAGTACGAGCAGTACTTC. Residues: CASSAGTKYEQYF. The genes are TRBV10-2 and TRBJ2-7, with D maybe TRBD1 (6 bases). Germline V lookup: CDR1 WSHSY, CDR2 SAAADI. V gave up 4 bases and J gave up 4 bases, with 11 bases separating them. CDR3 size: 13 residues.